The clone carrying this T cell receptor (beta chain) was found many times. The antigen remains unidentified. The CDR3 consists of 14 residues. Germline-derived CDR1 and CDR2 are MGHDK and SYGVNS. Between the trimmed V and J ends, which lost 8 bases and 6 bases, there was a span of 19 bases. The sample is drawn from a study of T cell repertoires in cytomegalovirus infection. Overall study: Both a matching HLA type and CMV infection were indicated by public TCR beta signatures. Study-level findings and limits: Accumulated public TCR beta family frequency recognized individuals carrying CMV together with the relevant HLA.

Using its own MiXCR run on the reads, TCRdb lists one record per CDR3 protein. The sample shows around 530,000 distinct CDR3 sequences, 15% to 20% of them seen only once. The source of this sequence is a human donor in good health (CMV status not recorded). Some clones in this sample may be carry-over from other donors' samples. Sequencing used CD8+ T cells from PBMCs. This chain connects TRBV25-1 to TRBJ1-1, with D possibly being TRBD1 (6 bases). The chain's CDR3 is CASASAGVIAEAFF. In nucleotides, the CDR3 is TGTGCCAGCGCTAGTGCAGGGGTGATCGCTGAAGCTTTCTTT.